The rows below give T cell receptor beta chains drawn from one sample of a study of chemoradiotherapy in HPV16-positive cancers. Profiled with immunoSEQ multiplex PCR; TCRdb holds only in-frame clones, not every one. The sample yields some 70,000 clones, around nine tenths seen once. Sequences were derived from blood, sampled from a patient who underwent chemoradiotherapy. These receptors all stem from a human donor with HPV-associated anogenital cancer. The CDR3 runs from the conserved cysteine through the conserved F or W. D genes are given only for firm matches. A row's size may be missing; if present it is once, few, many or a size class.

TRBD1,TRBV4-2,.,TRBJ2-2,TGTGCCAGCAGCCAACAGGGGGCGAACACCGGGGAGCTGTTTTTT,CASSQQGANTGELFF
TRBD1,TRBV7-3,once,TRBJ1-1,TGTGCCAGCAGAACAGGGGGGCGAACCGGTGAAGCTTTCTTT,CASRTGGRTGEAFF
.,TRBV30,few,TRBJ1-1,TGTGCCCAGGGACAGAACACTGAAGCTTTCTTT,CAQGQNTEAFF
.,TRBV6-5,.,TRBJ1-1,TGTGCCAGCACGCTGACAGCGAACACTGAAGCTTTCTTT,CASTLTANTEAFF
TRBD1,TRBV18,few,TRBJ2-7,TGTGCCAGCTCACCCGGACAGGGAGGCACCTACGAGCAGTACTTC,CASSPGQGGTYEQYF
.,TRBV2,.,TRBJ2-7,TGTGCCAGCACCCTCGGGGGACCCTACGAGCAGTACTTC,CASTLGGPYEQYF
.,TRBV29-1,.,TRBJ1-1,TGCAGCGTGGATGATGGCCAGCAGAACACTGAAGCTTTCTTT,CSVDDGQQNTEAFF
.,TRBV7-2,.,TRBJ1-3,TGTGCCAGCAACTACGAGAGGCCCGGAAACACCATATATTTT,CASNYERPGNTIYF
.,TRBV4-1,.,TRBJ1-1,TGCGCCAGCAGCCAACCACTAAACAACCCTGAAGCTTTCTTT,CASSQPLNNPEAFF
TRBD2,TRBV9,.,TRBJ2-5,TGTGCCAGCAGCCCGCTGGTAACGGGGGGAGAGACCCAGTACTTC,CASSPLVTGGETQYF
.,TRBV27,.,TRBJ2-5,TGTGCCAGCAGCCCGTTAGGGGGGCAAGAGACCCAGTACTTC,CASSPLGGQETQYF
.,TRBV5-1,.,TRBJ2-2,TGCGCCAGCAGACGAGGGGAGGTCGGGGAGCTGTTTTTT,CASRRGEVGELFF
.,TRBV19,.,TRBJ1-5,TGTGCCAGTAACATCGGGAGGAGCAATCAGCCCCAGCATTTT,CASNIGRSNQPQHF
TRBD2,TRBV10-3,.,TRBJ2-3,TGTGCCATCAGTGAACTAGCGGGGACTAGCACAGATACGCAGTATTTT,CAISELAGTSTDTQYF
.,TRBV7-9,.,TRBJ1-3,TGTGCCAGCAGCTTAAGCCAAGTGCGAAGTAACACCATATATTTT,CASSLSQVRSNTIYF
TRBD1,TRBV6-6,once,TRBJ1-1,TGTGCCAGCAGTTACCCTACCGGACAGGGAAGGACTGAAGCTTTCTTT,CASSYPTGQGRTEAFF
.,TRBV6-1,.,TRBJ1-1,TGTGCCAGCAGTGAATACGTGGTGGGGATGAACACTGAAGCTTTCTTT,CASSEYVVGMNTEAFF
.,TRBV7-2,.,TRBJ2-3,TGTGCCAGCAGCTTAGCGCTTACGGGGGAGTCCACAGATACGCAGTATTTT,CASSLALTGESTDTQYF
TRBD2,TRBV5-4,.,TRBJ2-7,TGTGCCAGCAGCTTACTAGCGGGAGACGAGCAGTACTTC,CASSLLAGDEQYF
.,TRBV5-1,.,TRBJ1-5,TGCGCCAGCAGCTTGGTCCCGGATCAGCCCCAGCATTTT,CASSLVPDQPQHF
TRBD1,TRBV5-1,.,TRBJ2-7,TGCGCCAGCAGCCTGGACAGGGTCTACGAGCAGTACTTC,CASSLDRVYEQYF
.,TRBV4-1,.,TRBJ1-5,TGCGCCAGCAGCCAAGCGGATTATCAGCCCCAGCATTTT,CASSQADYQPQHF
.,TRBV19,.,TRBJ1-5,TGTGCCAGTAGGCCAGCTAATCAGCCCCAGCATTTT,CASRPANQPQHF
.,TRBV5-8,.,TRBJ1-1,TGTGCCAGCAGCTATAAGGAAATGGGTGAAGCTTTCTTT,CASSYKEMGEAFF
.,TRBV7-3,.,TRBJ2-7,TGTGCCAGCAGTCGCGTCGGTCTGGACGAGCAGTACTTC,CASSRVGLDEQYF